The T cell receptor (beta chain) under discussion was sequenced for a study of CD8 T cells in ankylosing spondylitis. Broader study findings: Characteristic, it appeared, of ankylosing spondylitis blood was a TCR beta motif of eight highly homologous variants.

The CDR3 runs 13 residues. The V end was cut by 1 base, the J end by 1 base, with 6 bases between. CDR1 SGHDT and CDR2 YYEEEE come from the germline V gene. On this clonotype: Its target is unknown.

Quantitative 5'-RACE with molecular barcodes generated TCR beta libraries. A single record per CDR3 protein comes from TCRdb applying MiXCR to the 5' RACE reads. Of 300,000 to 400,000 distinct CDR3 sequences listed, 20% to 25% are singletons. The chain recombines TRBV5-6 with TRBJ2-7; D not resolved. The sequenced sample was blood, either unsorted or a sorted T cell fraction (not recorded which). The receptor comes from a male donor with ankylosing spondylitis or in good health (not recorded which). The CDR3 bases are TGTGCCAGCAGCTTGTGGCAGTCCTACGAGCAGTACTTC. It encodes CASSLWQSYEQYF.